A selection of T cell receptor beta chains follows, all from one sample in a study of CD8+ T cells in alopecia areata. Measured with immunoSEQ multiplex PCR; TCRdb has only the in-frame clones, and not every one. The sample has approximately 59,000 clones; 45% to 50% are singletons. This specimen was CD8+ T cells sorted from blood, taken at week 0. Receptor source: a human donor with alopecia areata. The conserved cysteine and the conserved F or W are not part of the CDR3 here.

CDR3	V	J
ASSPTGASGNTIY	TRBV7-3	TRBJ1-3
ASSLGTDQPQH	TRBV27	TRBJ1-5
ASSLVVQNEQF	TRBV7-9	TRBJ2-1
SVEGGTDGYT	TRBV29-1	TRBJ1-2
ASSQEPLAGFYNEQF	TRBV4-3	TRBJ2-1
ASSIMGSETQY	TRBV19	TRBJ2-5
ASSQAELDVQY	TRBV4-1	TRBJ2-7
ASSEVGDGYT	TRBV6-1	TRBJ1-2
ASSEGISYEQY	TRBV9	TRBJ2-7
SVHSGTGGYT	TRBV29-1	TRBJ1-2
ASSTGQVRYEQY	TRBV19	TRBJ2-7
AWRRNTEAF	TRBV30	TRBJ1-1
ASSHLRGNTEAF	TRBV14	TRBJ1-1
ASSVLPVGTEAF	TRBV9	TRBJ1-1
AWRGPEGSYEQY	TRBV30	TRBJ2-7
ASSPGAGSGDIQY	TRBV7-8	TRBJ2-4
ASSLAVGRNYGYT	TRBV7-9	TRBJ1-2
ASSQVIAGGPDEQF	TRBV4-1	TRBJ2-1
ASSLRTGWGEQY	TRBV9	TRBJ2-7
AWSVGWVGYT	TRBV30	TRBJ1-2
ASSPGTVEQY	TRBV11-1	TRBJ2-7
SAEGDAPNEQF	TRBV29-1	TRBJ2-1
ASSLEFGAPRANEKLF	TRBV7-9	TRBJ1-4
SVVGGNTEAF	TRBV29-1	TRBJ1-1
ASSPDRDTQY	TRBV4-1	TRBJ2-3